The present T cell receptor (beta chain) was sequenced within a study of graft-versus-host responses after intestinal transplantation. This sample's time point: postoperative day 105 after intestinal transplantation (dayNNNN = postoperative day). Trimming took off 0 bases at V and 2 bases at J, with 13 bases between the two ends. This CDR3 contains 16 residues. CDR1 is SNHLY and CDR2 is FYNNEI in the germline V gene. Measured with immunoSEQ multiplex PCR; TCRdb has only the in-frame clones, and not every one. Of 12,000 or so clones listed, approximately 93% are singletons. The source of this sequence is a human patient who received an intestinal transplant, so some T cells may come from the graft donor. The V call is TRBV2, the J call TRBJ1-2; TRBD1 is a possible D gene (6 bases). Sequences were derived from PBMCs, sampled 105 days after intestinal transplantation. CDR3 loop: CASSEAPGGINYGYTF. As DNA, the CDR3 is TGTGCCAGCAGTGAAGCGCCGGGGGGCATAAACTATGGCTACACCTTC. Drawing the rest from reference TRBV2 and TRBJ1-2, the complete variable domain is EPEVTQTPSHQVTQMGQEVILRCVPISNHLYFYWYRQILGQKVEFLVSFYNNEISEKSEIFDDQFSVERPDGSNFTLKIRSTKLEDSAMYFCASSEAPGGINYGYTFGSGTRLTVV.